These 17 T cell receptor beta chains originate from one sample sequenced in a study of CD8+ T cells in alopecia areata. Isolated RNA was reverse transcribed into cDNA used as the sequencing template. Profiling relied on immunoSEQ multiplex PCR, and the TCRdb table lists in-frame clones only, not all of them. Here the sample spans about 120,000 clones, 55% to 80% being singletons. The specimen was CD4+ T cells sorted from blood. The receptors originated from a human donor in good health.

The rearrangement joins TRBV29-1 to TRBJ1-2; D not resolved. Germline-derived CDR1 and CDR2 are SQVTM and ANQGSEA. The CDR3 length is 11 residues. The V gene lost 4 bases and the J gene lost 0 bases, with 3 bases spanning the gap. This CDR3 is CSVAANYGYTF. The CDR3 DNA is TGCAGCGTTGCGGCTAACTATGGCTACACCTTC.

This chain links TRBV11-2 with TRBJ1-6; no reliable D call. Trimming removed 5 bases at V and 4 bases at J, with 3 bases between. The CDR3 runs to 12 residues. Germline V lookup: CDR1 SGHAT, CDR2 FQNNGV. CDR3 sequence: CASSEYNSPLHF. The CDR3 DNA sequence: TGTGCCAGCAGCGAATATAATTCACCCCTCCACTTT.

This chain links TRBV2 with TRBJ1-6; D not resolved. Trimming removed 0 bases from V and 9 bases from J, with 9 bases in between. This CDR3 is built from 14 residues. Germline V lookup: CDR1 SNHLY, CDR2 FYNNEI. The CDR3 loop reads CASSEALAGSPLHF. For the CDR3, the DNA is TGTGCCAGCAGTGAAGCGCTTGCCGGTTCACCCCTCCACTTT.

The sample holds a few counts of this clone. V usage is TRBV7-9 and J usage is TRBJ1-2, with TRBD1 identical over 9 bases. The germline V gene encodes CDR1 SEHNR and CDR2 FQNEAQ (reference sequence). Trimming at V came to 5 bases and at J to 2 bases, leaving 9 bases not matched to a gene. There are 16 residues in the CDR3. The CDR3 bases are TGTGCCAGCAGCACCTCCACCGGGACAGGGAACTATGGCTACACCTTC. Protein product: CASSTSTGTGNYGYTF.

The chain employs TRBV29-1 and TRBJ2-5; 8 nucleotides agree with TRBD2. This CDR3 has 12 amino acids. V trimming: 6 bases; J trimming: 4 bases; junction bases outside the gene matches: 4. The germline V gene encodes CDR1 SQVTM and CDR2 ANQGSEA. The chain's CDR3 is CSVRLARETQYF. CDR3 bases: TGCAGCGTCCGACTAGCGCGAGAGACCCAGTACTTC.

The J gene is TRBJ2-2, the V gene TRBV15, with TRBD2 identical over 11 bases. There are 15 residues in the CDR3. The V gene's germline CDR1 is LNHNV and CDR2 YYDKDF (reference sequence). V shed 5 bases, J shed 2 bases, and the junction held 1 base outside the gene matches. The CDR3 here is CATSGTSGNTGELFF. The CDR3 bases are TGTGCCACCAGCGGGACTAGCGGCAACACCGGGGAGCTGTTTTTT.

The gene calls are TRBV9 and TRBJ2-6, with D perhaps matching TRBD1 or TRBD2 (5 bases each). The CDR3 totals 16 residues. Between the trimmed V and J ends, which lost 4 bases and 2 bases, there was a span of 13 bases. Germline-derived CDR1 and CDR2 are SGDLS and YYNGEE. CDR3 in amino acids: CASSYEVGAGANVLTF. CDR3 DNA: TGTGCCAGCAGCTACGAGGTGGGGGCTGGGGCCAACGTCCTGACTTTC.

V usage is TRBV2 and J usage is TRBJ1-2, with D unclear. The V gene's germline CDR1 is SNHLY and CDR2 FYNNEI. V was clipped by 4 bases and J by 4 bases, with 10 bases between them. CDR3 size: 13 residues. As DNA, the CDR3 is TGTGCCAGCAGTGGGAGGGATATCTATGGCTACACCTTC. Protein sequence: CASSGRDIYGYTF. The whole variable domain, remainder taken from reference TRBV2 and TRBJ1-2, is EPEVTQTPSHQVTQMGQEVILRCVPISNHLYFYWYRQILGQKVEFLVSFYNNEISEKSEIFDDQFSVERPDGSNFTLKIRSTKLEDSAMYFCASSGRDIYGYTFGSGTRLTVV.

The rearrangement joins TRBV2 to TRBJ1-1; a possible D gene is TRBD1 (5 bases). The CDR3 extends over 14 amino acids. With 6 bases removed from V and 6 bases from J, the gap between germline ends came to 17 bases. CDR1 is SNHLY, CDR2 FYNNEI, per germline. The CDR3 is CASRTVKGKPEAFF. The CDR3 region has the DNA TGTGCCAGCAGGACAGTTAAGGGGAAGCCTGAAGCTTTCTTT.

The rearrangement links TRBV7-2 to TRBJ2-5, with D possibly TRBD2 on 6 matching bases. The V end was cut by 5 bases, the J end by 4 bases, with 11 bases between. Germline V gene data show CDR1 as SGHTA and CDR2 as FQGNSA. The CDR3 length is 13 residues. The DNA of the CDR3 is TGTGCCAGCAGCAGGGGACTCGTAGAGACCCAGTACTTC. As protein: CASSRGLVETQYF.

This chain connects TRBV29-1 to TRBJ2-7; D remains unclear. CDR1 SQVTM and CDR2 ANQGSEA come from the germline V gene. V gave up 8 bases and J gave up 2 bases, with 10 bases separating them. The CDR3 is made up of 11 amino acids. CDR3 sequence (DNA): TGCAGCTTTCGTACCGCCTACGAGCAGTACTTC. It is translated as CSFRTAYEQYF.

This chain joins TRBV29-1 and TRBJ2-6; perhaps TRBD2 as D (5 bases). V was clipped by 5 bases and J by 0 bases, with 17 bases between them. Germline V CDR1 and CDR2: SQVTM, ANQGSEA. The CDR3 length is 17 residues. CDR3 sequence: CSVSEGRSISGANVLTF. For the CDR3, the DNA is TGCAGCGTTTCTGAGGGTCGGAGTATCTCTGGGGCCAACGTCCTGACTTTC.

V and J are TRBV30 and TRBJ1-1; tentative D call: TRBD1 (5 bases). The CDR3 contains 13 residues. Trimming left V 2 bases short and J 9 bases short, with 16 bases between. Germline CDR1 reads GTSNPN; CDR2 reads SVGIG (reference sequence). The CDR3 region has the DNA TGTGCCTGGAGTTTAAGGGGCCCCGGCCAAGCTTTCTTT. Residues: CAWSLRGPGQAFF.

This rearrangement joins TRBV29-1 to TRBJ2-2; maybe TRBD1 (5 bases). V lost 6 bases and J 1 base, leaving 15 bases between the germline ends. This CDR3 has 15 residues. Germline CDR1 and CDR2: SQVTM and ANQGSEA. For the CDR3, the DNA is TGCAGCGTGGTTAAGGGGATTAGGAACACCGGGGAGCTGTTTTTT. This encodes CSVVKGIRNTGELFF.

This chain uses TRBV5-1 with TRBJ1-1; no firm D call. Trimming stripped 0 bases from V and 4 bases from J, with 13 bases between. Germline CDR1 and CDR2: SGHRS and YFSETQ. This CDR3 is 15 amino acids long. The CDR3 DNA sequence: TGCGCCAGCAGCTTGGAAGGACCCCTGGGCACTGAAGCTTTCTTT. This gives the protein CASSLEGPLGTEAFF.

The chain uses TRBV7-2 and TRBJ2-3, with TRBD2 as a possible D gene (7 bases). CDR1 SGHTA and CDR2 FQGNSA come from the germline V gene. V dropped 1 base and J dropped 2 bases, with 19 bases sitting between them. CDR3 length equals 18 residues. In DNA form, the CDR3 reads TGTGCCAGCAGCTTAGTTGCGGGGGCCACGGCTAACACAGATACGCAGTATTTT. It codes for CASSLVAGATANTDTQYF.

The chain recombines TRBV2 with TRBJ1-2; the D is unclear. The V end lost 2 bases, the J end lost 5 bases, and 3 bases lay between the germline ends. The CDR3 covers 11 residues. Germline CDR1 and CDR2: SNHLY and FYNNEI. The CDR3 DNA reads as TGTGCCAGCAGTGAACAATATGGCTACACCTTC. This codes for CASSEQYGYTF.